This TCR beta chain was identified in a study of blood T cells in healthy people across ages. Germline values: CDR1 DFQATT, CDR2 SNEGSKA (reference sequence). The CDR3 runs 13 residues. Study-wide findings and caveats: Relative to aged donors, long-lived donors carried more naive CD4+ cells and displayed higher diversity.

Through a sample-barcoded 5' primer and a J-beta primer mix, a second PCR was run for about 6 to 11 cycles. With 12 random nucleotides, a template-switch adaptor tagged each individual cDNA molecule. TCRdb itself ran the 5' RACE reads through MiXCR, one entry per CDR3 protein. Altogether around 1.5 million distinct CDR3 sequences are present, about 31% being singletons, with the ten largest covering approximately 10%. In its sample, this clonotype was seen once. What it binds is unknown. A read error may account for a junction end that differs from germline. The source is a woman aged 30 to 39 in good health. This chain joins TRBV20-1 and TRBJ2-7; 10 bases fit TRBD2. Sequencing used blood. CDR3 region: CSASYSGGYGQYF. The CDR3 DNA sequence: TGCAGTGCTAGTTATAGCGGGGGGTACGGGCAGTACTTC.